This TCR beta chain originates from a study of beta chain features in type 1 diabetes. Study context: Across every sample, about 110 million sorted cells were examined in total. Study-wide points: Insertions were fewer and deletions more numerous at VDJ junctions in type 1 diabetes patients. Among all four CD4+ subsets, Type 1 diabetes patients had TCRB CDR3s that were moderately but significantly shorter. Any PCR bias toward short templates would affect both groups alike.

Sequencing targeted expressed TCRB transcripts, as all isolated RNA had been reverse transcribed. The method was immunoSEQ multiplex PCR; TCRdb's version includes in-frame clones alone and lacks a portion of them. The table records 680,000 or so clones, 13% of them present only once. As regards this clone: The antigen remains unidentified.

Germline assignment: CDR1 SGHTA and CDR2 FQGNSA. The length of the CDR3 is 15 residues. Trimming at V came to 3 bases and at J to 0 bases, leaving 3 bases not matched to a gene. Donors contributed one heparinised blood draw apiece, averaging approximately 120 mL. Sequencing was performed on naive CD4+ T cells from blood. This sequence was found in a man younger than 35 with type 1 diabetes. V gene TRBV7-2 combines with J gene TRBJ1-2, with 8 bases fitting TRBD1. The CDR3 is CASSFRQGTNYGYTF. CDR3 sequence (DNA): TGTGCCAGCAGCTTCCGACAGGGGACTAACTATGGCTACACCTTC.